A single sample is the source of the 23 T cell receptor beta chains below, sequenced in a study of T cell responses to AZD1222 COVID-19 vaccine. Only in-frame clones appear in the TCRdb table, and some are missing; sequencing was by immunoSEQ multiplex PCR. The sample includes about 85,000 clones, about 88% of them seen just once. Sequencing used peripheral blood, obtained on day 0 of AZD1222 vaccination. These TCRs come from an adult in good health.

The chain recombines TRBV5-1 with TRBJ1-1; maybe TRBD1 (5 bases). The CDR3 runs to 15 residues. The germline CDR1 and CDR2 sequences are SGHRS and YFSETQ. V was trimmed by 0 bases and J by 3 bases, leaving 12 bases between them. CDR3: CASSLAGVGYTEAFF. CDR3 nucleotides: TGCGCCAGCAGCTTGGCGGGGGTGGGCTACACTGAAGCTTTCTTT.

The table lists this clone with a count of one. The chain employs TRBV6-1 and TRBJ2-4; D is unresolved. The CDR3 contains 16 residues. The V end lost 1 base, the J end lost 0 bases, and 10 bases lay between the germline ends. CDR1 is MNHNS and CDR2 is SASEGT in the germline V gene. The DNA for the CDR3 is TGTGCCAGCAGTGAAGGGCCAGTTTTAGCCAAAAACATTCAGTACTTC. Translation gives CASSEGPVLAKNIQYF.

This chain uses TRBV21-1 with TRBJ1-5. TRBV21-1 is a listed pseudogene. This CDR3 has 16 residues. Here the CDR3 DNA reads TGTGCCAGCATAATGCAGGGCGGGCGCAGGAATCAGCCCCAGCATTTT. This gives the protein CASIMQGGRRNQPQHF.

CDR3 amino acids: CASSRQGEQPQHF. The CDR3 DNA reads TGTGCCAGCAGTCGACAGGGCGAGCAGCCCCAGCATTTT. The V call is TRBV6-6, the J call TRBJ1-5; 7 bases align to TRBD1. Germline V gives CDR1 MNHNY, CDR2 SVGAGI (reference sequence). This CDR3 is built from 13 residues. V lost 5 bases and J lost 7; bases outside the gene matches: 5.

This clone is medium-sized by share. This chain connects TRBV19 to TRBJ1-1; no definite D call. CDR3 length: 17 residues. CDR1 and CDR2 (germline): LNHDA, SQIVND (reference sequence). V shed 6 bases and J shed 1 base, with 21 bases lying between them. The CDR3: CASSHKGKGLRNTEAFF. The CDR3 region has the DNA TGTGCCAGTAGCCACAAAGGGAAGGGATTAAGGAACACTGAAGCTTTCTTT. The complete variable domain, with remaining parts taken from reference TRBV19 and TRBJ1-1, reads DGGITQSPKYLFRKEGQNVTLSCEQNLNHDAMYWYRQDPGQGLRLIYYSQIVNDFQKGDIAEGYSVSREKKESFPLTVTSAQKNPTAFYLCASSHKGKGLRNTEAFFGQGTRLTVV.

J is TRBJ2-2 and V is TRBV2; 9 bases are shared with TRBD2. V dropped 4 bases and J dropped 7; count of bases not matched to a gene: 4. There are 14 residues in the CDR3. Germline lookup yields CDR1 SNHLY and CDR2 FYNNEI. The CDR3 sequence is CASSVRREGGELFF. CDR3 sequence (DNA): TGTGCCAGCAGTGTCCGGCGGGAGGGCGGGGAGCTGTTTTTT.

This chain uses TRBV7-9 with TRBJ2-1; TRBD2 is a possible D gene (6 bases). This CDR3 spans 14 amino acids. Per germline, CDR1 SEHNR and CDR2 FQNEAQ (reference sequence). Trimming removed 8 bases from V and 4 bases from J, with 15 bases in between. The CDR3 DNA follows: TGTGCCAGCTCGTCAGCGGGCCTTTACAATGAGCAGTTCTTC. This gives the protein CASSSAGLYNEQFF.

The chain is built from TRBV28 and TRBJ2-7; D gene unclear. CDR3 size: 13 residues. V was pared by 3 bases and J by 5 bases, with 11 bases between. CDR1 and CDR2 (germline): MDHEN, SYDVKM. CDR3 sequence: CASSLGRYNEQYF. The CDR3, as DNA: TGTGCCAGCAGTTTGGGCAGGTACAACGAGCAGTACTTC.

In this sample, this clone turned up a few times. The V gene is TRBV5-5, the J gene TRBJ2-7; either TRBD1 or TRBD2 may supply D (5 bases each). Trimming removed 0 bases at V and 3 bases at J, with 16 bases between. The CDR3 is made up of 16 amino acids. CDR1 SGHKS and CDR2 YYEKEE come from the germline V gene (reference sequence). Here the CDR3 reads CASSLVGGTNVYEQYF. In DNA form, the CDR3 reads TGTGCCAGCAGCTTGGTTGGGGGAACCAACGTCTACGAGCAGTACTTC. Drawing the rest from reference TRBV5-5 and TRBJ2-7, the complete variable domain is DAGVTQSPTHLIKTRGQQVTLRCSPISGHKSVSWYQQVLGQGPQFIFQYYEKEERGRGNFPDRFSARQFPNYSSELNVNALLLGDSALYLCASSLVGGTNVYEQYFGPGTRLTVT.

This chain connects TRBV11-2 to TRBJ1-6; the D gene is possibly TRBD1 (6 bases). Germline lookup yields CDR1 SGHAT and CDR2 FQNNGV. This CDR3 has 13 amino acids. V was pared by 1 base and J by 14 bases, with 12 bases between. This CDR3 reads CASSLGETGTLHF. The CDR3 DNA sequence: TGTGCCAGCAGCTTAGGAGAGACAGGAACCCTCCACTTT.

V and J are TRBV5-1 and TRBJ1-1; perhaps TRBD1 as D (5 bases). In germline, CDR1 is SGHRS, CDR2 YFSETQ. The CDR3 extends over 16 amino acids. Trimming stripped 4 bases from V and 5 bases from J, with 21 bases between. CDR3 sequence (DNA): TGCGCCAGCAGCCCCAGGACATCCCTCGGGGGGACTGAAGCTTTCTTT. Protein sequence: CASSPRTSLGGTEAFF.

This sequence joins TRBV6-5 and TRBJ2-3, with TRBD2 matching 7 bases. The CDR3 totals 16 residues. V shed 0 bases, J shed 2 bases, and the junction held 5 bases outside the gene matches. Germline CDR1 is MNHEY and CDR2 is SVGAGI. CDR3 DNA sequence: TGTGCCAGCAGTTACTCGGCGGGAGCGTTCACAGATACGCAGTATTTT. The encoded protein is CASSYSAGAFTDTQYF.

This chain connects TRBV15 to TRBJ1-1; possible D gene TRBD1, 5 bases. Per the germline V gene, CDR1 is LNHNV and CDR2 is YYDKDF (reference sequence). V dropped 0 bases and J dropped 4 bases, with 6 bases sitting between them. The CDR3 covers 13 residues. This CDR3 is CATSRDRVTEAFF. CDR3 coding DNA: TGTGCCACCAGCAGAGACAGGGTCACTGAAGCTTTCTTT.

The chain combines TRBV5-5 with TRBJ2-3, with TRBD2 as a possible D gene (6 bases). The CDR3 has 17 residues. Germline-derived CDR1 and CDR2 are SGHKS and YYEKEE (reference sequence). V was trimmed by 0 bases and J by 1 base, leaving 15 bases between them. CDR3 DNA: TGTGCCAGCAGCTTGGGCGGGAATCACCGAGGCACAGATACGCAGTATTTT. As protein: CASSLGGNHRGTDTQYF.

V usage is TRBV5-6 and J usage is TRBJ1-4; 9 positions match TRBD1. CDR1 and CDR2 from the germline V gene are SGHDT and YYEEEE. The J segment lost 2 bases and the V segment lost 3 bases, leaving 2 bases of the junction unmatched. CDR3 length: 15 residues. The CDR3 DNA sequence: TGTGCCAGCAGCTGGGGGACAGGGACTAATGAAAAACTGTTTTTT. Residues: CASSWGTGTNEKLFF.

Worth noting for this clone: Different DNA sequences within this sample yield the same CDR3. The V gene is TRBV28, the J gene TRBJ1-5, with 8 bases fitting TRBD1. The V gene end was trimmed by 6 bases and the J gene end by 2 bases; junction bases not matched to a gene: 6. The CDR3 is 15 residues long. Germline V gives CDR1 MDHEN, CDR2 SYDVKM. CDR3 residues: CASRRDRGRNQPQHF. CDR3 nucleotide sequence: TGTGCCAGCAGGCGAGACAGGGGTCGCAATCAGCCCCAGCATTTT.

The chain combines TRBV5-6 with TRBJ2-5; TRBD1 agrees at 7 bases. This CDR3 has 13 amino acids. The germline V gene has CDR1 SGHDT and CDR2 YYEEEE. After removal of 5 bases from V and 1 base from J, the junction contained 2 bases not matched to a gene. CDR3 residues: CASSDRVQETQYF. DNA for the CDR3: TGTGCCAGCAGTGACAGGGTCCAAGAGACCCAGTACTTC.

The genes are TRBV18 and TRBJ1-1; 8 positions match TRBD1. The CDR3 extends over 13 amino acids. The trim removed 2 bases at V and 4 bases at J, leaving 0 bases unmatched. Germline V CDR1 and CDR2: KGHSH, LQKENI. CDR3 protein: CASSPTGGTEAFF. The CDR3, as DNA: TGTGCCAGCTCACCAACAGGGGGCACTGAAGCTTTCTTT.

The chain joins TRBV27 to TRBJ2-7; D may be TRBD1 (6 bases). Trimming shortened V by 6 bases and J by 0 bases, and 9 bases separated the two germline ends. In germline, CDR1 is MNHEY, CDR2 SMNVEV (reference sequence). The CDR3 totals 13 residues. CDR3 protein: CASSTGSSYEQYF. CDR3 sequence (DNA): TGTGCCAGCAGCACAGGGTCCTCCTACGAGCAGTACTTC.

The rearrangement links TRBV7-2 to TRBJ2-7, with D perhaps TRBD2 (6 bases). In germline, CDR1 is SGHTA, CDR2 FQGNSA. This CDR3 comprises 13 residues. V lost 5 bases and J 3 bases, leaving 11 bases between the germline ends. The CDR3 DNA sequence: TGTGCCAGCAGCCCTCGGGAGAGCTACGAGCAGTACTTC. Protein: CASSPRESYEQYF.

In the case of this clone: At the DNA level, this CDR3 is encoded by other sequences in the same sample as well. This rearrangement joins TRBV27 to TRBJ2-4; D is ambiguous. The germline V gene encodes CDR1 MNHEY and CDR2 SMNVEV (reference sequence). V was trimmed by 3 bases and J by 11 bases, leaving 14 bases between them. The CDR3 consists of 13 residues. The CDR3 loop is CASSFGSGSVQYF. As DNA, the CDR3 is TGTGCCAGCAGTTTCGGGTCTGGGTCAGTTCAGTACTTC.

The J gene is TRBJ1-1, the V gene TRBV6-5; D uncertain. The V end was cut by 2 bases, the J end by 5 bases, with 15 bases between. Germline V gene lookup returns CDR1 MNHEY and CDR2 SVGAGI. This CDR3 region has 15 residues. The CDR3 sequence is CASSYDRRPSTEAFF. The DNA for the CDR3 is TGTGCCAGCAGTTACGATAGAAGACCCTCGACTGAAGCTTTCTTT.

V gene TRBV25-1 combines with J gene TRBJ1-4; D gene unclear. The germline CDR1 and CDR2 sequences are MGHDK and SYGVNS. V shed 10 bases and J shed 1 base, with 19 bases lying between them. This CDR3 is built from 16 residues. For the CDR3, the DNA is TGTGCCACCCAAGGTGGCCCCTCGATAACTAATGAAAAACTGTTTTTT. Residues: CATQGGPSITNEKLFF.